These 9 T cell receptor beta chains were sequenced from one sample in a study of blood T cells in healthy people across ages. Using a J-beta primer mix together with a sample-barcoded 5' primer, a second PCR was run for roughly 6 to 12 cycles. Using its own MiXCR run on the 5' RACE reads, TCRdb lists one record per CDR3 protein. The profile covers about 780,000 distinct CDR3 sequences, with approximately 24% appearing a single time and 2.5% to 3.5% taken by the ten largest. This sample was shared with a second study, whose subject was T cells of mothers and their children.

Sequenced material: blood. The receptors come from a boy between 5 and 17 years old in good health.

This clonotype was counted once. The V call is TRBV4-1, the J call TRBJ2-1; D possibly corresponds to TRBD1 (6 bases). There are 15 residues in the CDR3. Germline V gives CDR1 MGHRA, CDR2 YSYEKL. Between the trimmed V and J ends, which lost 4 bases and 2 bases, there was a span of 12 bases. CDR3 in DNA: TGCGCCAGCAGCCGGGACATAACGCCCTACAATGAGCAGTTCTTC. Amino acid sequence: CASSRDITPYNEQFF.

A few counts support this clonotype. The chain recombines TRBV5-1 with TRBJ1-2, with 9 nucleotides matching TRBD1. The CDR3 consists of 15 residues. With 2 bases clipped from V and 1 base from J, the junction kept 3 bases outside the gene matches. Germline CDR1 reads SGHRS; CDR2 reads YFSETQ. CDR3 in amino acids: CASSFGTGSNYGYTF. In DNA, the CDR3 is TGCGCCAGCAGCTTTGGGACAGGGAGTAACTATGGCTACACCTTC.

This clonotype was counted many times. The chain recombines TRBV28 with TRBJ2-3; 8 bases align to TRBD1. Trimming at V came to 6 bases and at J to 4 bases, leaving 15 bases not matched to a gene. Germline V gives CDR1 MDHEN, CDR2 SYDVKM. The CDR3 sequence is 17 residues long. The chain's CDR3 is CASREAGTGSPPDTQYF. The CDR3 DNA reads TGTGCCAGCAGGGAAGCCGGGACAGGATCCCCCCCAGATACGCAGTATTTT.

The sample holds a few counts of this clonotype. The genes are TRBV11-2 and TRBJ2-5; 9 positions match TRBD2. Judging by the DNA end, TRBJ2-1 fits better; the J call may be wrong. In germline, CDR1 is SGHAT, CDR2 FQNNGV. This CDR3 comprises 18 residues. The CDR3 nucleotides are TGTGCCAGCAGCTTCCCCCATAGCGGGGGAAATATCTACAATGAGCAGTTCTTC. It specifies CASSFPHSGGNIYNEQFF.

This clonotype occurred a few times. The rearrangement uses TRBV18 and TRBJ2-7; no reliable D call. The CDR3 is 11 residues long. The V gene lost 1 base and the J gene lost 6 bases, with 4 bases spanning the gap. Germline V CDR1 and CDR2: KGHSH, LQKENI. The CDR3 DNA follows: TGTGCCAGCTCACCACGTAGCGAGCAGTACTTC. Its translation is CASSPRSEQYF.

This clonotype showed up just a few times. V gene TRBV6-1 combines with J gene TRBJ2-5; the match to TRBD2 covers 12 bases. The CDR3 contains 15 residues. In germline, CDR1 is MNHNS, CDR2 SASEGT. The J segment lost 4 bases and the V segment lost 2 bases, leaving 2 bases of the junction unmatched. The CDR3 loop is CASSELAGGPETQYF. The CDR3 DNA is TGTGCCAGCAGTGAACTAGCGGGAGGGCCAGAGACCCAGTACTTC.

This clonotype has a handful of counts. This chain connects TRBV20-1 to TRBJ1-5, with TRBD1 matching 10 bases. Germline lookup yields CDR1 DFQATT and CDR2 SNEGSKA (reference sequence). This CDR3 region has 15 residues. Germline trimming cut 6 bases from V and 6 bases from J; bases unmatched to any gene: 11. This chain's CDR3 is CSAKVTGGEVQPQHF. The DNA for the CDR3 is TGCAGTGCCAAAGTGACAGGGGGCGAAGTTCAGCCCCAGCATTTT.

V gene TRBV20-1 combines with J gene TRBJ1-5; D is possibly TRBD1 (5 bases). Germline V CDR1 and CDR2: DFQATT, SNEGSKA (reference sequence). V was clipped by 3 bases and J by 1 base, with 10 bases between them. The CDR3 loop spans 14 amino acids. The CDR3 DNA is TGCAGTGCTAGTCCCCAGGGAAGCAATCAGCCCCAGCATTTT. Translation gives CSASPQGSNQPQHF.

The table lists this clonotype with a few counts. V gene TRBV7-6 combines with J gene TRBJ1-2; 10 bases align to TRBD1. The CDR3 sequence is 23 residues long. V trimming: 5 bases; J trimming: 1 base; junction bases outside the gene matches: 28. Germline values: CDR1 SGHVS, CDR2 FNYEAQ. The CDR3 coding sequence is TGTGCCAGCAGCGAAACCCCACCGGGGACAGGGGATTCGTACCCTCATTTTAACTATGGCTACACCTTC. Its protein is CASSETPPGTGDSYPHFNYGYTF.